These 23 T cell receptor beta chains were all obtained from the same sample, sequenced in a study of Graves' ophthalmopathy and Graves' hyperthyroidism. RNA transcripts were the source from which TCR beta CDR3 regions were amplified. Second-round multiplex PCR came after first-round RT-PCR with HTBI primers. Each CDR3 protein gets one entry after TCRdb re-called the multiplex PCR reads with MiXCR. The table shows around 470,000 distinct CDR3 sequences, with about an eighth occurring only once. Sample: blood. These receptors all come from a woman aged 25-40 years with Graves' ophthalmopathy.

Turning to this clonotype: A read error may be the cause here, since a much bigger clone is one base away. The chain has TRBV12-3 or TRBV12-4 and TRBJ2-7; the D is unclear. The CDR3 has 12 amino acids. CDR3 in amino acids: CASSRGLDEQYV. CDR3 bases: TGTGCCAGCAGCCGAGGCCTGGACGAACAGTACGTC.

The CDR3 is CASSLTRAAEAFF. The CDR3 bases are TGCGCCAGCAGCCTCACACGGGCGGCTGAAGCTTTCTTT. This chain connects TRBV4-1 to TRBJ1-1; no clear D. CDR3 size: 13 residues. Per germline, CDR1 MGHRA and CDR2 YSYEKL. Trimming pared 4 bases from V and 6 bases from J, leaving 12 bases between.

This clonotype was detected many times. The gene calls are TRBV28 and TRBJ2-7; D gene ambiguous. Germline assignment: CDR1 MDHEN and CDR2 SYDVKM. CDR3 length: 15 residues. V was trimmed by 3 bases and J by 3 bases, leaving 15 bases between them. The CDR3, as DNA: TGTGCCAGCAGTTTTGGCAGACCCCAATTCTACGAGCAGTACTTC. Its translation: CASSFGRPQFYEQYF.

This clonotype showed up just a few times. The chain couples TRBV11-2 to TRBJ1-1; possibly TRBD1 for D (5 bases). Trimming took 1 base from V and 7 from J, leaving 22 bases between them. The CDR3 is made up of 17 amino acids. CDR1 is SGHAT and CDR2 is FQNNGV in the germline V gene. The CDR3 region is CASSLVWLSGGEIEAFF. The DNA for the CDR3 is TGTGCCAGCAGCTTAGTATGGTTGAGCGGGGGGGAGATTGAAGCTTTCTTT.

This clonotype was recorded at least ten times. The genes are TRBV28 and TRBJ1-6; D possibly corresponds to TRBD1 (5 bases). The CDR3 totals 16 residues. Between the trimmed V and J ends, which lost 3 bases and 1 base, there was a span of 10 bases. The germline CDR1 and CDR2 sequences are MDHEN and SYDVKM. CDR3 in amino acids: CASSFQGWSYNSPLHF. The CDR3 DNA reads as TGTGCCAGCAGTTTCCAGGGATGGTCCTATAATTCACCCCTCCACTTT.

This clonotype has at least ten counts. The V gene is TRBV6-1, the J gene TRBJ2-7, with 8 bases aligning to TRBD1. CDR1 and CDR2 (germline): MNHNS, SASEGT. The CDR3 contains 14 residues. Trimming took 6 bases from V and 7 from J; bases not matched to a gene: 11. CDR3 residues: CASRHRDRRGEQYF. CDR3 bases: TGTGCCAGCAGACACCGGGACAGGAGAGGAGAGCAGTACTTC.

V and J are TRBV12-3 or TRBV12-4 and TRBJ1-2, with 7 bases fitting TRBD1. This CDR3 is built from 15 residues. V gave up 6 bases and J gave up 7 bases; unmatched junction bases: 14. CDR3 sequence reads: CASSPDRVRFLGYTF. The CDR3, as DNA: TGTGCCAGCAGCCCTGACAGGGTGAGGTTCCTTGGCTACACCTTC.

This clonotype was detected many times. The CDR3: CASSLLVRQVASPGQPQHF. In nucleotides, the CDR3 is TGTGCCAGCAGTCTCCTAGTACGACAGGTGGCAAGTCCGGGTCAGCCCCAGCATTTT. The rearrangement links TRBV6-2 or TRBV6-3 to TRBJ1-5; perhaps TRBD1 as D (6 bases). V was trimmed by 5 bases and J by 6 bases, leaving 29 bases between them. The CDR3 totals 19 residues. Germline CDR1 reads MNHEY; CDR2 reads SVGEGT.

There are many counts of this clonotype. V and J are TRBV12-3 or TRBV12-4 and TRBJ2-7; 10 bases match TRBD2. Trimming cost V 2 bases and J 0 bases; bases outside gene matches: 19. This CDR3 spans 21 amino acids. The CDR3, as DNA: TGTGCCAGCAGTTTACTGGGTTTCAATTGGGCTAGCGGGGGCTACTCCTACGAGCAGTACTTC. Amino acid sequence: CASSLLGFNWASGGYSYEQYF.

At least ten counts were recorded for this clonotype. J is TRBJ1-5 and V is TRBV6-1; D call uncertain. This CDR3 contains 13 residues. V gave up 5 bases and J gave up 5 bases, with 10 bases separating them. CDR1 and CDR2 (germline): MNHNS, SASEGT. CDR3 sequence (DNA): TGTGCCAGCAGTACGGTACCCTATCAGCCCCAGCATTTT. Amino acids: CASSTVPYQPQHF.

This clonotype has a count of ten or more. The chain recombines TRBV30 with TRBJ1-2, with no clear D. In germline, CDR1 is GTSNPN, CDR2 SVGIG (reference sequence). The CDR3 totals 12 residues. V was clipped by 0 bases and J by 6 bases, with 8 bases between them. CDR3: CAWSVFSDGYTF. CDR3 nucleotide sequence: TGTGCCTGGAGTGTGTTTTCCGATGGCTACACCTTC.

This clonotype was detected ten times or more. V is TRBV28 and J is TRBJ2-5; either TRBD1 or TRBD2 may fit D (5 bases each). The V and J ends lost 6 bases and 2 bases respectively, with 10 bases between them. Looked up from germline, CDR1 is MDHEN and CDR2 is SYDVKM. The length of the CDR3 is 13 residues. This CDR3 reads CASRERGQETQYF. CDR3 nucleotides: TGTGCCAGCAGAGAGAGGGGTCAAGAGACCCAGTACTTC.

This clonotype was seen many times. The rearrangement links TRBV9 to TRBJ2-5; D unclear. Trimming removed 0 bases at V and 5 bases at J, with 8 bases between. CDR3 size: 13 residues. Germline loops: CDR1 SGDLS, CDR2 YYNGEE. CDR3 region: CASSVGVGETQYF. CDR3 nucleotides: TGTGCCAGCAGCGTAGGGGTAGGGGAGACCCAGTACTTC.

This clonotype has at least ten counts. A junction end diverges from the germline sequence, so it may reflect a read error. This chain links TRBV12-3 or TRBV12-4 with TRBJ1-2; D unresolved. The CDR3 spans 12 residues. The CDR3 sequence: CASSYANYGHTF. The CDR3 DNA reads TGTGCCAGCAGTTATGCTAACTATGGCCACACCTTC.

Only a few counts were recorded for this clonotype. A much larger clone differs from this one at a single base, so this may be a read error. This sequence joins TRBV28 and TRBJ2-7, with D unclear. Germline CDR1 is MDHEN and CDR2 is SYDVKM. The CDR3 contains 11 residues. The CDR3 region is CVSSPGREQYF. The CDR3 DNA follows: TGTGTCAGCAGCCCCGGTAGGGAGCAGTACTTC. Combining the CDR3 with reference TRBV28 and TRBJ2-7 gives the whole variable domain DVKVTQSSRYLVKRTGEKVFLECVQDMDHENMFWYRQDPGLGLRLIYFSYDVKMKEKGDIPEGYSVSREKKERFSLILESASTNQTSMYLCVSSPGREQYFGPGTRLTVT.

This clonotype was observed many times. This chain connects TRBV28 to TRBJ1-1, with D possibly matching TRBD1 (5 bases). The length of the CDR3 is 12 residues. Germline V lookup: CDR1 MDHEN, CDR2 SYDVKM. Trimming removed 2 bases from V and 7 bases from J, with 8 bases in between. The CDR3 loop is CASSLGAVEAFF. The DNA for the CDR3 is TGTGCCAGCAGTTTAGGGGCGGTTGAAGCTTTCTTT.

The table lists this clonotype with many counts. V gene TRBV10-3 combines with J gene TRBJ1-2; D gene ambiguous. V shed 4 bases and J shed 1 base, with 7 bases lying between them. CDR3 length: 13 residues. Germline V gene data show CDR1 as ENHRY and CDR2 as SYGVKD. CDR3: CAISALNNYGYTF. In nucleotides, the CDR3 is TGTGCCATCAGTGCGCTAAATAACTATGGCTACACCTTC.

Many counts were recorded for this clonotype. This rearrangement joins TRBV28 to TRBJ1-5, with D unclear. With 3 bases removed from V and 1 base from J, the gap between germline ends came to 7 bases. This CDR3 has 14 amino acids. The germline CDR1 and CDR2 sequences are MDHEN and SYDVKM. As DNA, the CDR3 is TGTGCCAGCAGTTTTCCAGAAAGCAATCAGCCCCAGCATTTT. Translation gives CASSFPESNQPQHF.

The CDR3 spells CASSGPRGLSYEQYF. The DNA for the CDR3 is TGTGCCAGCTCAGGACCTAGGGGGTTGTCCTACGAGCAGTACTTC. J is TRBJ2-7 and V is TRBV18, with a tentative D call TRBD1 (6 bases). V dropped 5 bases and J dropped 1 base, with 15 bases sitting between them. Germline V gene sequence: CDR1 KGHSH, CDR2 LQKENI. This CDR3 contains 15 residues. Together with reference TRBV18 and TRBJ2-7, the CDR3 gives the full variable domain: NAGVMQNPRHLVRRRGQEARLRCSPMKGHSHVYWYRQLPEEGLKFMVYLQKENIIDESGMPKERFSAEFPKEGPSILRIQQVVRGDSAAYFCASSGPRGLSYEQYFGPGTRLTVT.

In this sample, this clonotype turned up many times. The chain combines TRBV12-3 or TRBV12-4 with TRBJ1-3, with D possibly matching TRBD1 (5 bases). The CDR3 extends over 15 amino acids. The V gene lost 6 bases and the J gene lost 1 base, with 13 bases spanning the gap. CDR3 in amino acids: CASRPTGNSGNTIYF. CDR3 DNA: TGTGCCAGCAGGCCCACAGGAAATTCTGGAAACACCATATATTTT.

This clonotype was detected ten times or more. CDR3 DNA: TGCGCCAGCTCGCCCCGAGGCGCTGAGACCCAGTACTTC. Amino acids: CASSPRGAETQYF. The chain joins TRBV10-1 to TRBJ2-5; no firm D call. The CDR3 has 13 amino acids. Germline lookup yields CDR1 WNHNN and CDR2 SYGVQD (reference sequence). Trimming stripped 8 bases from V and 5 bases from J, with 15 bases between.

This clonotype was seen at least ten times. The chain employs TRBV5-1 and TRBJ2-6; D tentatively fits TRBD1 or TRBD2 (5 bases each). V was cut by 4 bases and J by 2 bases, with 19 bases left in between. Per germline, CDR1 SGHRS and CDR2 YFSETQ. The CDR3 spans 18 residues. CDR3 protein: CASSDYWDGEPGANVLTF. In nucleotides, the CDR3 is TGCGCCAGCAGCGACTACTGGGACGGAGAACCTGGGGCCAACGTCCTGACTTTC.

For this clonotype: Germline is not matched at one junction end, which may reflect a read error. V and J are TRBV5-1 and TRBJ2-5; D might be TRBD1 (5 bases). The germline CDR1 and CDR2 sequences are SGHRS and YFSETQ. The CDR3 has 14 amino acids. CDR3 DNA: TGCGCCAGCAGCCCCTGGACAAATCAAGAGACCCGGTACTTC. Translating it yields CASSPWTNQETRYF.